The source of this T cell receptor (beta chain) is a study of blood T cells in healthy people across ages. Study background: In model experiments, template switching was able to capture about one barcoded beta molecule for every two T cells that were present.

General observations from the study: TCR beta diversity was tightly associated with the proportion of naive T cells.

The CDR3 loop spans 12 amino acids. Germline CDR1 and CDR2: SQVTM and ANQGSEA. Per sample, no less than 5 micrograms of total RNA were extracted. This clonotype was observed a single time. What it binds is unknown. Using a J-beta primer mix together with a sample-barcoded 5' primer, a second PCR was run for about 6 to 12 cycles. TCRdb reprocessed the 5' RACE reads via MiXCR and lists one record per CDR3 protein. Among some 860,000 distinct CDR3 sequences listed, 56% were seen once. The sequenced sample was blood. The V gene is TRBV29-1, the J gene TRBJ2-5, with 7 bases matching TRBD1. The J call may be mistaken, given a closer DNA end match to TRBJ2-7. The source is a man in his forties in good health. The CDR3 DNA sequence: TGCAGCGCGAGCAGGGGGACCTACGAGCAGTACTTC. It codes for CSASRGTYEQYF.